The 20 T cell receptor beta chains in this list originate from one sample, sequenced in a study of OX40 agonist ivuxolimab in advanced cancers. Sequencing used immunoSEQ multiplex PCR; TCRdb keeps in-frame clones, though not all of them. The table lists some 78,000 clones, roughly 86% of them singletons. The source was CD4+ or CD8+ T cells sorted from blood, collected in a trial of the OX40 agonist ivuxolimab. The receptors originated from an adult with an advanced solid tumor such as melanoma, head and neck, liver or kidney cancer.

This chain's CDR3 is CASSFSLTDTQYF. For the CDR3, the DNA is TGTGCCAGCAGCTTTTCTCTCACAGATACGCAGTATTTT. The chain employs TRBV11-3 and TRBJ2-3; D not certain. Trimming left V 3 bases short and J 2 bases short, with 6 bases between. The CDR3 covers 13 residues. Germline V gives CDR1 SGHNT, CDR2 YENEEA.

The CDR3 sequence: CSVEDYTDTQYF. CDR3 in DNA: TGCAGCGTTGAGGACTACACAGATACGCAGTATTTT. The chain links TRBV29-1 to TRBJ2-3; a weak D match, TRBD2 (6 bases). Germline CDR1 reads SQVTM; CDR2 reads ANQGSEA. CDR3 length equals 12 residues. V was trimmed by 3 bases and J by 2 bases, leaving 6 bases between them.

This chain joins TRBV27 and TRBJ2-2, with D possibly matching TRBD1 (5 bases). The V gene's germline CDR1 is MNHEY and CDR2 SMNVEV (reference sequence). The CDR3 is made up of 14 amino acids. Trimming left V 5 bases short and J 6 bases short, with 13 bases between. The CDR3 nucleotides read TGTGCCAGCAGTCCCCAGGGATCGGCCGGGGAGCTGTTTTTT. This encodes CASSPQGSAGELFF.

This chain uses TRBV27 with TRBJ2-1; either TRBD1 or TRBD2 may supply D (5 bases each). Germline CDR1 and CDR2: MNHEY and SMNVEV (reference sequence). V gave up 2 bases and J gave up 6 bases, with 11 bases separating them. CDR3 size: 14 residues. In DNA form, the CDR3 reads TGTGCCAGCAGTTTAGCAGCTGGGGGCAATGAGCAGTTCTTC. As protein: CASSLAAGGNEQFF.

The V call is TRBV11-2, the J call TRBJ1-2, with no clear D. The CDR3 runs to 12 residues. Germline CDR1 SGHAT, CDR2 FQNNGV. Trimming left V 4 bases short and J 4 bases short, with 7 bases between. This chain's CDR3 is CASSSEAYGYTF. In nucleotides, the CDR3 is TGTGCCAGCAGCTCAGAGGCCTATGGCTACACCTTC. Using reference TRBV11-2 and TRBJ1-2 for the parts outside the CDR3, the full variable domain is EAGVAQSPRYKIIEKRQSVAFWCNPISGHATLYWYQQILGQGPKLLIQFQNNGVVDDSQLPKDRFSAERLKGVDSTLKIQPAKLEDSAVYLCASSSEAYGYTFGSGTRLTVV.

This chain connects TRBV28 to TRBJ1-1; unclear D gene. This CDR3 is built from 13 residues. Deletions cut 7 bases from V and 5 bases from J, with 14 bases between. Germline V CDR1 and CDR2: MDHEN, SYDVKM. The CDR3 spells CASTLPGGTEAFF. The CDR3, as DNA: TGTGCCAGCACCCTCCCCGGAGGGACTGAAGCTTTCTTT.

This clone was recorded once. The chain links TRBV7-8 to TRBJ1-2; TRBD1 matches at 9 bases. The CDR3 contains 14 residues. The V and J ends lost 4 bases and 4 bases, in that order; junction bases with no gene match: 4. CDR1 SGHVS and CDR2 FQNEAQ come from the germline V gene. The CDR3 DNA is TGTGCCAGCAGCTACCAGGACAGGGGCTATGGCTACACCTTC. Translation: CASSYQDRGYGYTF.

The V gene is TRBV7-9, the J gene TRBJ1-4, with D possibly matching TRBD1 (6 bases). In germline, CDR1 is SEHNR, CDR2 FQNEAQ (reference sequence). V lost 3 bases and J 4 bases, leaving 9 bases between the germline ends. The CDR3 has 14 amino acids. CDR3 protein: CASSFRTVNEKLFF. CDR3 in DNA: TGTGCCAGCAGCTTCAGGACAGTTAATGAAAAACTGTTTTTT.

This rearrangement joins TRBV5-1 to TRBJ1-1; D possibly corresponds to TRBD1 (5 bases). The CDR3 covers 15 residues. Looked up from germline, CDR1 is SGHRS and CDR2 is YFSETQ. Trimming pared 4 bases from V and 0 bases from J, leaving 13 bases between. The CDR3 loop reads CASSARGDMNTEAFF. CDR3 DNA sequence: TGCGCCAGCAGCGCCCGGGGCGACATGAACACTGAAGCTTTCTTT. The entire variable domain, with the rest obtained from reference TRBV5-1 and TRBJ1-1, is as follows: KAGVTQTPRYLIKTRGQQVTLSCSPISGHRSVSWYQQTPGQGLQFLFEYFSETQRNKGNFPGRFSGRQFSNSRSEMNVSTLELGDSALYLCASSARGDMNTEAFFGQGTRLTVV.

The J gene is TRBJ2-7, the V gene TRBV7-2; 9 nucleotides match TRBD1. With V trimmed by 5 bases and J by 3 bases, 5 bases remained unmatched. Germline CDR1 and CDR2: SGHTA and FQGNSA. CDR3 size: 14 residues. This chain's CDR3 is CASSRQGGDYEQYF. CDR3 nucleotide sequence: TGTGCCAGCAGCAGACAGGGGGGAGACTACGAGCAGTACTTC.

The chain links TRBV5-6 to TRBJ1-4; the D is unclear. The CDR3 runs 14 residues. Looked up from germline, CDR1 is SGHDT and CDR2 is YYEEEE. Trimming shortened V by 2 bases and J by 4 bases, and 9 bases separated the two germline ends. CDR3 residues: CASSFQSNNEKLFF. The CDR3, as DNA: TGTGCCAGCAGCTTTCAAAGTAATAATGAAAAACTGTTTTTT.

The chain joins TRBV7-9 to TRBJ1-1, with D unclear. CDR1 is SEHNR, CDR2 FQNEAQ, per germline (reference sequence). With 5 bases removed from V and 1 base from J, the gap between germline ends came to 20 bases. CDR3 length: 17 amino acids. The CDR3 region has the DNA TGTGCCAGCAGCCCGTATCGGGGAAGGAAGTCGAACACTGAAGCTTTCTTT. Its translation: CASSPYRGRKSNTEAFF.

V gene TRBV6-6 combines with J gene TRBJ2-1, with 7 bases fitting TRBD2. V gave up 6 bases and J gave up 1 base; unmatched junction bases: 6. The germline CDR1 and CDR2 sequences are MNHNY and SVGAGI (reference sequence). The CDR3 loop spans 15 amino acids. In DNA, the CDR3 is TGTGCCAGCAGCCGTCGGACTAGTTCCTACAATGAGCAGTTCTTC. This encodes CASSRRTSSYNEQFF.

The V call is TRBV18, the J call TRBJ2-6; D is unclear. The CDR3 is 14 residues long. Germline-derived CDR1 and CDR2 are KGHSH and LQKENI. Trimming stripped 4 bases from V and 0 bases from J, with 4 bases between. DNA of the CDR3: TGTGCCAGCTCACTAGGCTCTGGGGCCAACGTCCTGACTTTC. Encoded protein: CASSLGSGANVLTF.

CDR3 amino acids: CAIRGTGLNTEAFF. CDR3 in DNA: TGTGCCATCAGAGGAACGGGCCTGAACACTGAAGCTTTCTTT. The J gene is TRBJ1-1, the V gene TRBV10-3; unclear D gene. V was cut by 6 bases and J by 0 bases, with 11 bases left in between. From germline, CDR1 is ENHRY and CDR2 SYGVKD. The CDR3 extends over 14 amino acids.

CDR3 loop: CASSPGRGQGNYFYEQYF. The CDR3 nucleotides are TGTGCCAGCAGCCCAGGGCGGGGACAGGGAAATTATTTCTACGAGCAGTACTTC. The J gene is TRBJ2-7, the V gene TRBV2, with 9 bases identical to TRBD1. Trimming at V came to 6 bases and at J to 3 bases, leaving 18 bases not matched to a gene. The length of the CDR3 is 18 residues. CDR1 is SNHLY, CDR2 FYNNEI, per germline.

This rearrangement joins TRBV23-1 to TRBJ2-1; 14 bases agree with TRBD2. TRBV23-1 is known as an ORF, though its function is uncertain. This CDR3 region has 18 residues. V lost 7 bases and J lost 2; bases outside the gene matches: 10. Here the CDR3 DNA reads TGCGCCAGCACCCAAGGGATGACTAGCGGGAGGGCCTACAATGAGCAGTTCTTC. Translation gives CASTQGMTSGRAYNEQFF.

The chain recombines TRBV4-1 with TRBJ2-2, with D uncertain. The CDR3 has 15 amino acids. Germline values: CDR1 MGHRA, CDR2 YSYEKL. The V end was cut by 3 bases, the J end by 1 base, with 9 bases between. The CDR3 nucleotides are TGCGCCAGCAGCCACCTATACAAGAACACCGGGGAGCTGTTTTTT. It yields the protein CASSHLYKNTGELFF.

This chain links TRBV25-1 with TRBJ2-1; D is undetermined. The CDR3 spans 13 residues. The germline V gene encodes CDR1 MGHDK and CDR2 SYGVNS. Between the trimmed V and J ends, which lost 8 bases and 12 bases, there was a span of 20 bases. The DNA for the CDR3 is TGTGCCAGCCAAACTCCCGAGCTCCTATCGCAGTTCTTC. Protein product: CASQTPELLSQFF.

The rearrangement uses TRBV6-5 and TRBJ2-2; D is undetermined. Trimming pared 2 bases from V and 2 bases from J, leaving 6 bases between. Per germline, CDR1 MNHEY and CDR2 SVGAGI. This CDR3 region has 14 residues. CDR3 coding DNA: TGTGCCAGCAGTTACATTCGAAACACCGGGGAGCTGTTTTTT. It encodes CASSYIRNTGELFF.